This T cell receptor beta chain was captured in a study of cytomegalovirus exposure and HLA in healthy donors. Study details: When 398 donors were genotyped, approximately 80% of them were found to fall in the Caucasian-associated ancestry cluster.

On this clone itself: Its antigen is not known.

Points from the study as a whole: A prior analysis recorded that most TCR beta V segments were productive about 90% or about 30% of the time. Later analysis indicated greater clonal expansion among HLA-associated TCR beta chains than among equally common other chains.

The PCR ran on 60 Vbeta and 13 Jbeta primers. Produced via immunoSEQ multiplex PCR; TCRdb's table is partial and in-frame only. The repertoire holds 150,000 to 200,000 clones, more than 70% seen once, with approximately 1.6% in the top ten. Germline trimming cut 6 bases from V and 10 bases from J; bases unmatched to any gene: 6. CDR3 length: 12 amino acids. Per germline, CDR1 SGHTA and CDR2 FQGNSA. The sequence was collected from a girl under 18 in good health and CMV-seronegative. Sequenced sample: PBMCs. The V and J genes are TRBV7-2 and TRBJ1-1; 9 nucleotides line up with TRBD1. The CDR3 loop reads CASSYTGGPAFF. In DNA form, the CDR3 reads TGTGCCAGCAGTTATACAGGGGGCCCAGCTTTCTTT.